The source of this TCR beta chain is a study of T cell responses to AZD1222 COVID-19 vaccine. This CDR3 is 14 amino acids long. V lost 1 base to trimming and J lost 4 bases, with 7 bases between them. CDR1 is LNHNV, CDR2 YYDKDF, per germline (reference sequence). Assay: immunoSEQ multiplex PCR; the TCRdb copy retains only in-frame clones and omits some. The sample records around 110,000 clones, roughly 88% being singletons. The sequence was collected from an adult in good health. The chain uses TRBV15 and TRBJ2-2, with D tentatively TRBD1 (5 bases). Here the sequenced sample was peripheral blood, taken on day 0 of MenACWY control vaccination. CDR3 in amino acids: CATSRGTITGELFF. Written as DNA, the CDR3 is TGTGCCACCAGCAGAGGGACAATCACCGGGGAGCTGTTTTTT.